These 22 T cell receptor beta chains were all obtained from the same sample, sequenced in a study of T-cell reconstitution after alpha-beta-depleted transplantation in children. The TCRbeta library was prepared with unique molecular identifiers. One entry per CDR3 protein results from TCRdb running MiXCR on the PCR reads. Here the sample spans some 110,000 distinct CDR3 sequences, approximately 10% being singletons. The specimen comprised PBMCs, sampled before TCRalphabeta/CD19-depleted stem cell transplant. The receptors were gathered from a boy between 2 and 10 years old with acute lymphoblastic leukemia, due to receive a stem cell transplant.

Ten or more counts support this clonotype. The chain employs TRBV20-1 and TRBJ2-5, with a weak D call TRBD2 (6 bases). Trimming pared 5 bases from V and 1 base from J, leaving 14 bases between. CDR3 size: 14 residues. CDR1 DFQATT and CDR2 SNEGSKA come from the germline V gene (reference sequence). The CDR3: CSAGGTYVQETQYF. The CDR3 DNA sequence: TGCAGTGCTGGAGGGACGTATGTCCAAGAGACCCAGTACTTC.

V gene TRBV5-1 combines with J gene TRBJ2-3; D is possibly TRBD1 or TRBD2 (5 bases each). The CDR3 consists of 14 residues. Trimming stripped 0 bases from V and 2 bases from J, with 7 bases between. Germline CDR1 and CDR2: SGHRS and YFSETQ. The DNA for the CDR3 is TGCGCCAGCAGCTTGGGAGGGGACACAGATACGCAGTATTTT. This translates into CASSLGGDTDTQYF. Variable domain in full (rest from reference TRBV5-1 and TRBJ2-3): KAGVTQTPRYLIKTRGQQVTLSCSPISGHRSVSWYQQTPGQGLQFLFEYFSETQRNKGNFPGRFSGRQFSNSRSEMNVSTLELGDSALYLCASSLGGDTDTQYFGPGTRLTVL.

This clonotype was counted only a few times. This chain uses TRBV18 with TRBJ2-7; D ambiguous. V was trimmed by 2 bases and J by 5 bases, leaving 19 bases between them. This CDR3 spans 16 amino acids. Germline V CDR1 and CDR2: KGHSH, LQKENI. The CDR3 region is CASSPSTVRAVNEQYF. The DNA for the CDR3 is TGTGCCAGCTCACCAAGCACCGTCCGGGCAGTCAACGAGCAGTACTTC.

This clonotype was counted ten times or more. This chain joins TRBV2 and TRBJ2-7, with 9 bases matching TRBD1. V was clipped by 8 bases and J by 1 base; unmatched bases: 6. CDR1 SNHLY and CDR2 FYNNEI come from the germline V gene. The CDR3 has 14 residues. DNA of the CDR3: TGTGCCAGCTCCGAACAGGGGGCATCCTACGAGCAGTACTTC. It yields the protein CASSEQGASYEQYF.

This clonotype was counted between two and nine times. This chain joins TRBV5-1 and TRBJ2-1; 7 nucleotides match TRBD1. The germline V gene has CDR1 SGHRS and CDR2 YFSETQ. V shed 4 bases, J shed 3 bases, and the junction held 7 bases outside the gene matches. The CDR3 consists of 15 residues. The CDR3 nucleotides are TGCGCCAGCAGCAAACCGGGACAGAGCTACAATGAGCAGTTCTTC. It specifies CASSKPGQSYNEQFF.

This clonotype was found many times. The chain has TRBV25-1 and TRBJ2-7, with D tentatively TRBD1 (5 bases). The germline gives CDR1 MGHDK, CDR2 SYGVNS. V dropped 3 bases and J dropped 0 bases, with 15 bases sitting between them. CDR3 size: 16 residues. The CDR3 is CASSDRQTPSSYEQYF. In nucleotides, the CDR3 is TGTGCCAGCAGTGACAGACAGACTCCCAGCTCCTACGAGCAGTACTTC.

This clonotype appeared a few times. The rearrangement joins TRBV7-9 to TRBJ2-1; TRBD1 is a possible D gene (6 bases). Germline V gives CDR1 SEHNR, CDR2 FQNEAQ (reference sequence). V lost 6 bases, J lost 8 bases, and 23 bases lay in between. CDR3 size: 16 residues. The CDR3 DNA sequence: TGTGCCAGCAGTAACTACCGGGACAAACTTCTATATGAGCAGTTCTTC. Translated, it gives CASSNYRDKLLYEQFF.

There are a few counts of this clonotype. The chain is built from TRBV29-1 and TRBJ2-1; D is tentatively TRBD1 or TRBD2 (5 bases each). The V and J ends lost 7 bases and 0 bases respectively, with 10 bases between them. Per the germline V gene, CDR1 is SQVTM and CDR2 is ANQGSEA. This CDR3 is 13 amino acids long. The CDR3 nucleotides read TGCAGCGGACGGGACGGCTCCTACAATGAGCAGTTCTTC. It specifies CSGRDGSYNEQFF.

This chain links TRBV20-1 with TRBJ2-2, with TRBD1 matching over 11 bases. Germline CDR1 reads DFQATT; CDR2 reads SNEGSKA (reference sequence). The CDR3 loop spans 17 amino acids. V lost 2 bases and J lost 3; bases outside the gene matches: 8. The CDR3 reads CSARSRDRGGDTGELFF. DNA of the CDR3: TGCAGTGCTAGAAGCCGGGACAGGGGGGGAGACACCGGGGAGCTGTTTTTT.

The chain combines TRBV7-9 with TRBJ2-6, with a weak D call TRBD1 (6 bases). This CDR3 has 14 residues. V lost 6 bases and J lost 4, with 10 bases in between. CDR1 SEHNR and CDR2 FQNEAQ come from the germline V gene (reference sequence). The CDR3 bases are TGTGCCAGCAGGCCTGACAGGGGGGCCAACGTCCTGACTTTC. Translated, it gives CASRPDRGANVLTF.

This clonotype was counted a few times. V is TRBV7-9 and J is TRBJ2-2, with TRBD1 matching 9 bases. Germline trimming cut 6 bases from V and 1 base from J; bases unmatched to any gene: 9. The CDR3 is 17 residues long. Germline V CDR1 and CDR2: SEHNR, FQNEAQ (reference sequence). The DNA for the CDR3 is TGTGCCAGCAGGGACAGGGGCCGGCAGTGGAACACCGGGGAGCTGTTTTTT. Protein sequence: CASRDRGRQWNTGELFF.

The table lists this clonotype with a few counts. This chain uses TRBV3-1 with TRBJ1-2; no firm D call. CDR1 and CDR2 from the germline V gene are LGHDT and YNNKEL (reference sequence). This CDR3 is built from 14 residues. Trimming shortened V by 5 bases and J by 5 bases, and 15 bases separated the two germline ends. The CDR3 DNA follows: TGTGCCAGCAGCGGGGTTTGGAGGGAGTATGGCTACACCTTC. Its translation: CASSGVWREYGYTF.

This CDR3 reads CASSPGTSAYEQYF. In DNA, the CDR3 is TGCGCCAGCAGCCCGGGGACTAGCGCCTACGAGCAGTACTTC. This chain connects TRBV5-1 to TRBJ2-7, with 10 bases matching TRBD2. The CDR3 consists of 14 residues. Germline-derived CDR1 and CDR2 are SGHRS and YFSETQ. With V trimmed by 4 bases and J by 2 bases, 3 bases remained unmatched.

The DNA of the CDR3 is TGTGCCAGCAGTTTCGCGGGCCTGACCGGGGAGCTGTTTTTT. This translates into CASSFAGLTGELFF. This chain joins TRBV27 and TRBJ2-2; the D gene is possibly TRBD2 (5 bases). Trimming removed 3 bases from V and 5 bases from J, with 10 bases in between. Germline values: CDR1 MNHEY, CDR2 SMNVEV (reference sequence). This CDR3 comprises 14 residues.

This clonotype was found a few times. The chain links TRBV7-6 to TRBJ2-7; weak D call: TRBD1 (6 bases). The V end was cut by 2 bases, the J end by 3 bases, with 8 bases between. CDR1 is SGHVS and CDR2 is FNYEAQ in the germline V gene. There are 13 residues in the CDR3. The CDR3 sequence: CASSLSRGYEQYF. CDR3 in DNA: TGTGCCAGCAGCTTAAGCAGGGGCTACGAGCAGTACTTC.

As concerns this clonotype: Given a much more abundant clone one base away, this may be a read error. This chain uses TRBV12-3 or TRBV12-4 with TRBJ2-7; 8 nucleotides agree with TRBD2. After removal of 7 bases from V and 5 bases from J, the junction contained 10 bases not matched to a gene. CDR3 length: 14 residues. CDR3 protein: CASTRSGRNDEQYF. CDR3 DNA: TGTGCCAGCACGCGAAGCGGGAGAAACGACGAGCAGTACTTC.

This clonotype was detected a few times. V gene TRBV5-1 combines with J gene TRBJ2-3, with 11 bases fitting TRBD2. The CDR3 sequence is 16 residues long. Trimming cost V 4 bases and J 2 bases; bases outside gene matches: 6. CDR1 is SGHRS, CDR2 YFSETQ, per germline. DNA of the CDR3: TGCGCCAGCAGCCCCCGGACTAGCGGGTTCACAGATACGCAGTATTTT. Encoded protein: CASSPRTSGFTDTQYF.

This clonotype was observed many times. The CDR3 DNA sequence: TGCGCCAGCAGCTCGACCGGACTAGCGGGAGTGGAGACCCAGTACTTC. This gives the protein CASSSTGLAGVETQYF. The rearrangement links TRBV5-1 to TRBJ2-5; 13 nucleotides agree with TRBD2. Germline assignment: CDR1 SGHRS and CDR2 YFSETQ. The CDR3 covers 16 residues. With 3 bases clipped from V and 5 bases from J, the junction kept 7 bases outside the gene matches.

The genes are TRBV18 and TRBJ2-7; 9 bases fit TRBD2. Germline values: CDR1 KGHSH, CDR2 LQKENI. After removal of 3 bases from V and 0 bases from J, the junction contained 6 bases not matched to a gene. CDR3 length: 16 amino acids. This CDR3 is CASSPLSGRSSYEQYF. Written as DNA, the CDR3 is TGTGCCAGCTCACCCCTGAGCGGGAGGAGCTCCTACGAGCAGTACTTC.

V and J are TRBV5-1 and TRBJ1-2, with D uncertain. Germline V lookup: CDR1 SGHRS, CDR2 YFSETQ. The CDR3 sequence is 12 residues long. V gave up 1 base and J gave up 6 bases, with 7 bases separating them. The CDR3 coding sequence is TGCGCCAGCAGCTTGTCCGGGGATGGCTACACCTTC. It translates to CASSLSGDGYTF.

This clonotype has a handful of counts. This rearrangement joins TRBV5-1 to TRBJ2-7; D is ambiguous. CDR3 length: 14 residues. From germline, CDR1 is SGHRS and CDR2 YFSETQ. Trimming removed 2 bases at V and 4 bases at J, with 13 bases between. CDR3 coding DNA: TGCGCCAGCAGCTTCCTAGGGCAGGATTACGAGCAGTACTTC. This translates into CASSFLGQDYEQYF.

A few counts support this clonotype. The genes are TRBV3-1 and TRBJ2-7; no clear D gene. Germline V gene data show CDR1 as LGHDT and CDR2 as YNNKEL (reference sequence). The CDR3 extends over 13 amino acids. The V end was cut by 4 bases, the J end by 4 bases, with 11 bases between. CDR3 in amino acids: CASSRSTAYEQYF. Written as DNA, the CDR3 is TGTGCCAGCAGCCGCTCGACGGCTTACGAGCAGTACTTC.